The 21 T cell receptor beta chains given below trace back to one sample, sequenced in a study of beta chain features in type 1 diabetes. Every bit of the isolated RNA underwent reverse transcription, so sequencing read expressed TCRB transcripts. The method was immunoSEQ multiplex PCR; TCRdb's version includes in-frame clones alone and lacks a portion of them. Altogether about 290,000 clones are present, about 8% being singletons, with the ten largest covering approximately 0.93%. Sequences were obtained from central memory CD4+ T cells from blood. The receptors were sampled from a woman aged 18-29 years in good health.

The chain joins TRBV7-9 to TRBJ1-1; 8 bases match TRBD1. The CDR3 extends over 15 amino acids. Germline V gene data show CDR1 as SEHNR and CDR2 as FQNEAQ (reference sequence). After removal of 5 bases from V and 0 bases from J, the junction contained 5 bases not matched to a gene. Here the CDR3 DNA reads TGTGCCAGCAGCCCCCGACAGGGGATGAACACTGAAGCTTTCTTT. It encodes CASSPRQGMNTEAFF.

Turning to this clone: The junction and the germline gene differ at one end; a read error may be behind it. The chain employs TRBV7-7 and TRBJ2-1; D is unresolved. The CDR3 runs 15 residues. Germline V CDR1 and CDR2: SSHAT, FNYEAQ (reference sequence). The CDR3 loop reads CASSLEIGSYNEQFF. CDR3 sequence (DNA): TGTGCTAGCAGCTTAGAAATAGGCTCCTACAATGAGCAGTTCTTC.

This clone has a handful of counts. This rearrangement joins TRBV2 to TRBJ1-2; D gene ambiguous. The CDR3 is 15 amino acids. The V end lost 5 bases, the J end lost 4 bases, and 17 bases lay between the germline ends. Looked up from germline, CDR1 is SNHLY and CDR2 is FYNNEI. CDR3 protein: CASSTLLPRSYGYTF. The CDR3 nucleotides read TGTGCCAGCAGTACCCTCCTCCCTCGGAGCTATGGCTACACCTTC.

This clone was seen a few times. V gene TRBV5-6 combines with J gene TRBJ2-5; weak D call: TRBD1 (6 bases). Trimming cost V 2 bases and J 1 base, with 12 bases left between them. Germline V CDR1 and CDR2: SGHDT, YYEEEE. This CDR3 has 15 residues. The CDR3, as DNA: TGTGCCAGCAGCTTAACAGGGATGGCCCAAGAGACCCAGTACTTC. Translating gives CASSLTGMAQETQYF.

The chain recombines TRBV6-6 with TRBJ2-1; TRBD2 might be the D (6 bases). V was pared by 6 bases and J by 10 bases, with 10 bases between. Germline assignment: CDR1 MNHNY and CDR2 SVGAGI (reference sequence). The CDR3 length is 11 residues. The CDR3 DNA reads as TGTGCCAGCAGAGACGGACTAGAGCAGTTCTTC. This codes for CASRDGLEQFF.

This clone was seen more than once but under ten times. The genes are TRBV11-1 and TRBJ2-5; D might be TRBD1 (6 bases). The CDR3 runs to 14 residues. Trimming shortened V by 2 bases and J by 3 bases, and 10 bases separated the two germline ends. The germline gives CDR1 SGHAT, CDR2 FQDESV (reference sequence). This CDR3 is CASSLITGKETQYF. CDR3 sequence (DNA): TGTGCCAGCAGCTTAATAACAGGGAAAGAGACCCAGTACTTC.

The CDR3 spells CASSFGVSGANVLTF. CDR3 bases: TGTGCCAGCAGCTTTGGGGTCTCTGGGGCCAACGTCCTGACTTTC. This chain links TRBV7-3 with TRBJ2-6; no clear D. The V gene's germline CDR1 is SGHTA and CDR2 FQGTGA. The CDR3 has 15 residues. V was clipped by 3 bases and J by 0 bases, with 6 bases between them.

This chain joins TRBV7-3 and TRBJ1-6, with TRBD1 matching over 8 bases. Trimming took 1 base from V and 7 from J; bases not matched to a gene: 3. CDR3 length equals 15 residues. The germline V gene has CDR1 SGHTA and CDR2 FQGTGA. The CDR3 spells CASSLRGQANSPLHF. The CDR3 region has the DNA TGTGCCAGCAGCTTAAGGGGACAGGCCAATTCACCCCTCCACTTT.

The J gene is TRBJ1-2, the V gene TRBV5-1; 7 bases line up with TRBD1. The trim removed 4 bases at V and 1 base at J, leaving 10 bases unmatched. This CDR3 region has 16 residues. Germline V gene lookup returns CDR1 SGHRS and CDR2 YFSETQ. The CDR3 coding sequence is TGCGCCAGCAGCGCACGACAGGGCGGGCTTAACTATGGCTACACCTTC. Translated, it gives CASSARQGGLNYGYTF. The full variable domain, rest sourced from reference TRBV5-1 and TRBJ1-2, is KAGVTQTPRYLIKTRGQQVTLSCSPISGHRSVSWYQQTPGQGLQFLFEYFSETQRNKGNFPGRFSGRQFSNSRSEMNVSTLELGDSALYLCASSARQGGLNYGYTFGSGTRLTVV.

This clone was counted a few times. The chain uses TRBV28 and TRBJ1-5; D uncertain. Trimming removed 7 bases at V and 4 bases at J, with 8 bases between. Germline lookup yields CDR1 MDHEN and CDR2 SYDVKM. The CDR3 contains 12 residues. CDR3 bases: TGTGCCAGCACCCCCGAAAATCAGCCCCAGCATTTT. The encoded protein is CASTPENQPQHF.

This rearrangement joins TRBV27 to TRBJ2-2, with D maybe TRBD2 (6 bases). This CDR3 has 15 residues. Germline V CDR1 and CDR2: MNHEY, SMNVEV (reference sequence). Trimming removed 7 bases at V and 6 bases at J, with 18 bases between. CDR3 nucleotide sequence: TGTGCCAGCACCCTGAAAGCGTCGGGGGCCGGGGAGCTGTTTTTT. Translated: CASTLKASGAGELFF.

The chain recombines TRBV18 with TRBJ1-1; D remains unclear. Germline CDR1 reads KGHSH; CDR2 reads LQKENI. The CDR3 runs to 15 residues. Between the trimmed V and J ends, which lost 2 bases and 2 bases, there was a span of 12 bases. In DNA form, the CDR3 reads TGTGCCAGCTCACCAAGCTCGTCCCTCAACACTGAAGCTTTCTTT. Translated: CASSPSSSLNTEAFF.

The J gene is TRBJ1-6, the V gene TRBV27; 9 positions match TRBD1. The V gene's germline CDR1 is MNHEY and CDR2 SMNVEV (reference sequence). This CDR3 has 15 residues. V lost 6 bases to trimming and J lost 6 bases; unmatched junction nucleotides: 6. CDR3: CASRIPGQGNSPLHF. In DNA, the CDR3 is TGTGCCAGCAGAATCCCGGGACAGGGTAATTCACCCCTCCACTTT.

The chain joins TRBV2 to TRBJ2-5; perhaps TRBD1 as D (5 bases). V was shortened by 4 bases and J by 5 bases, with 14 bases between the two germline ends. Germline CDR1 SNHLY, CDR2 FYNNEI. This CDR3 spans 14 amino acids. CDR3 region: CASSGQGGTETQYF. CDR3 nucleotide sequence: TGTGCCAGCAGTGGGCAGGGTGGTACGGAGACCCAGTACTTC. Full variable domain (remainder filled in from reference TRBV2 and TRBJ2-5): EPEVTQTPSHQVTQMGQEVILRCVPISNHLYFYWYRQILGQKVEFLVSFYNNEISEKSEIFDDQFSVERPDGSNFTLKIRSTKLEDSAMYFCASSGQGGTETQYFGPGTRLLVL.

In this sample, this clone turned up a few times. The chain links TRBV7-2 to TRBJ2-2; no clear D gene. The CDR3 length is 14 residues. Germline lookup yields CDR1 SGHTA and CDR2 FQGNSA. The V end lost 1 base, the J end lost 0 bases, and 3 bases lay between the germline ends. This CDR3 is CASSLDANTGELFF. The CDR3 bases are TGTGCCAGCAGCTTAGACGCGAACACCGGGGAGCTGTTTTTT.

This clone was counted a few times. The CDR3 loop reads CASSRRTGGDYGYTF. The CDR3 bases are TGTGCCAGTAGTAGAAGGACAGGGGGTGACTATGGCTACACCTTC. The chain uses TRBV19 and TRBJ1-2; TRBD1 aligns across 10 bases. In germline, CDR1 is LNHDA, CDR2 SQIVND (reference sequence). J lost 3 bases, V lost 4 bases, and 5 bases had no gene match. The CDR3 is made up of 15 amino acids.

V gene TRBV30 combines with J gene TRBJ1-5; 7 bases fit TRBD1. Germline V gene sequence: CDR1 GTSNPN, CDR2 SVGIG (reference sequence). V dropped 0 bases and J dropped 7; count of bases not matched to a gene: 3. The CDR3 loop spans 13 amino acids. CDR3 in amino acids: CAWSVRGQQPQHF. The CDR3 DNA sequence: TGTGCCTGGAGTGTAAGGGGACAGCAGCCCCAGCATTTT.

This clone was found a few times. The chain couples TRBV7-8 to TRBJ2-1, with D possibly being TRBD2 (6 bases). Germline CDR1 is SGHVS and CDR2 is FQNEAQ. The CDR3 is made up of 14 amino acids. The V end lost 4 bases, the J end lost 9 bases, and 16 bases lay between the germline ends. The CDR3 here is CASSSIMDSGEQFF. The CDR3 DNA reads TGTGCCAGCAGCTCCATTATGGATAGCGGTGAGCAGTTCTTC.

The chain combines TRBV12-5 with TRBJ1-2; 9 bases line up with TRBD1. Germline CDR1 and CDR2: LGHNT and FRNRAP. Trimming at V came to 6 bases and at J to 3 bases, leaving 8 bases not matched to a gene. This CDR3 contains 15 residues. This chain's CDR3 is CASGGGTGSYYGYTF. In DNA form, the CDR3 reads TGTGCTAGTGGGGGCGGGACAGGGTCGTACTATGGCTACACCTTC.

This clone showed up just a few times. This chain links TRBV7-3 with TRBJ1-1, with D possibly TRBD1 on 6 matching bases. The V and J ends lost 7 bases and 2 bases respectively, with 14 bases between them. CDR1 and CDR2 (germline): SGHTA, FQGTGA. This CDR3 has 14 amino acids. As DNA, the CDR3 is TGTGCCAGCACTCCGGGACACGCCAACACTGAAGCTTTCTTT. Translated, it gives CASTPGHANTEAFF.

The chain carries TRBV27 and TRBJ2-6; the D is unclear. The germline CDR1 and CDR2 sequences are MNHEY and SMNVEV (reference sequence). The V gene lost 4 bases and the J gene lost 0 bases, with 10 bases spanning the gap. CDR3 length equals 16 residues. The CDR3 sequence is CASSYNGYSGANVLTF. The CDR3 DNA reads TGTGCCAGCAGTTACAACGGCTACTCTGGGGCCAACGTCCTGACTTTC.